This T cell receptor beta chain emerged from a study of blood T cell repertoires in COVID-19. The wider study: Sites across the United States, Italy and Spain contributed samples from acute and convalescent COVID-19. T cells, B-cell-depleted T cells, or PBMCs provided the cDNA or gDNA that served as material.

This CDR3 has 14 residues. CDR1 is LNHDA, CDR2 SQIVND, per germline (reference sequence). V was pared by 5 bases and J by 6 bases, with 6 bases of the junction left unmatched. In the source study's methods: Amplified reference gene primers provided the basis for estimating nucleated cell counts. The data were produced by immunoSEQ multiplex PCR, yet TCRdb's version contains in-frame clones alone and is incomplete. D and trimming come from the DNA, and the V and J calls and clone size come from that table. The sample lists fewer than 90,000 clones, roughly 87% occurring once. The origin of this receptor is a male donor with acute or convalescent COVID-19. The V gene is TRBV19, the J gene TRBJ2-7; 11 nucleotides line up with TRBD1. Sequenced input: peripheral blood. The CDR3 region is CASSFGQGAVEQYF. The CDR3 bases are TGTGCCAGTAGTTTCGGACAGGGGGCGGTCGAGCAGTACTTC.